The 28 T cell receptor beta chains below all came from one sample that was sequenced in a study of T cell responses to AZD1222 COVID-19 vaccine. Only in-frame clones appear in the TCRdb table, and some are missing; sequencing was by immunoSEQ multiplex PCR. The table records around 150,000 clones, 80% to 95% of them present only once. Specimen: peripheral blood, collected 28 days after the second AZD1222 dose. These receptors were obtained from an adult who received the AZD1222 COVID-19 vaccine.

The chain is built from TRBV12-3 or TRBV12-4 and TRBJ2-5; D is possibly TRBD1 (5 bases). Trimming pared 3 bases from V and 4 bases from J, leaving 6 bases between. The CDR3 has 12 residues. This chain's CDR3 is CASSFDRETQYF. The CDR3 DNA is TGTGCCAGCAGTTTTGACAGAGAGACCCAGTACTTC.

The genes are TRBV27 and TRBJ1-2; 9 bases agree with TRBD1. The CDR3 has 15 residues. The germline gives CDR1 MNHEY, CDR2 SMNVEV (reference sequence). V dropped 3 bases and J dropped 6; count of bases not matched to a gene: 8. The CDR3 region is CASSFKGDRVNGYTF. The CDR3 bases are TGTGCCAGCAGTTTTAAAGGGGACAGGGTGAATGGCTACACCTTC.

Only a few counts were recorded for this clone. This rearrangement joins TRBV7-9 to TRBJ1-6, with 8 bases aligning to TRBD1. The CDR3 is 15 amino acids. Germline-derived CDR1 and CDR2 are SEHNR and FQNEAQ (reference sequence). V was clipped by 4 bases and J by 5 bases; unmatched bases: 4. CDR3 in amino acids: CASSSPTGDNSPLHF. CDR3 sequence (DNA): TGTGCCAGCAGCTCTCCGACAGGGGATAATTCACCCCTCCACTTT.

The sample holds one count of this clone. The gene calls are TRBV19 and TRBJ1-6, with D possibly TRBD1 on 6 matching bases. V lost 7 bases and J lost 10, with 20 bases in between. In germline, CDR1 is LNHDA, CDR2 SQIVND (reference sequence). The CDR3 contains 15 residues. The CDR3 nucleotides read TGTGCCAGTACCCTAACAGGGTCGGGTAGCTCACCCCTCCACTTT. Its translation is CASTLTGSGSSPLHF.

CDR3 protein: CASSNKTGTGDNEQFF. The DNA for the CDR3 is TGTGCCAGCAGCAACAAAACCGGGACAGGGGACAATGAGCAGTTCTTC. J is TRBJ2-1 and V is TRBV21-1; TRBD1, the table's D call, lacks a check against the DNA. TRBV21-1 is termed a pseudogene. The CDR3 contains 16 residues.

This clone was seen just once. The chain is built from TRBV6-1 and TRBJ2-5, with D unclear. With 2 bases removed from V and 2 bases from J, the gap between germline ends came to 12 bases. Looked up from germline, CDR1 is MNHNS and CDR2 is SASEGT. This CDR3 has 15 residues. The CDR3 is CASSEWSLVQETQYF. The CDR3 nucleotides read TGTGCCAGCAGTGAATGGTCGTTAGTGCAAGAGACCCAGTACTTC.

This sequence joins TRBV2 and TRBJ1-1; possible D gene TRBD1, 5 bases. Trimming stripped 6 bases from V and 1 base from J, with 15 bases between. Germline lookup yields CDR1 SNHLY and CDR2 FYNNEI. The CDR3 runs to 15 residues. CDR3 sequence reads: CASRQDYLSNTEAFF. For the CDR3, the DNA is TGTGCCAGCAGACAGGACTATTTGTCGAACACTGAAGCTTTCTTT.

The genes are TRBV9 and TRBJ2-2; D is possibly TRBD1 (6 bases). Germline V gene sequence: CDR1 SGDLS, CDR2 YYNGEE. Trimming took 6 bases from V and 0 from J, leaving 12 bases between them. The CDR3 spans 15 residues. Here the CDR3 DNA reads TGTGCCAGCACCACAGGGAATCCGAACACCGGGGAGCTGTTTTTT. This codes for CASTTGNPNTGELFF.

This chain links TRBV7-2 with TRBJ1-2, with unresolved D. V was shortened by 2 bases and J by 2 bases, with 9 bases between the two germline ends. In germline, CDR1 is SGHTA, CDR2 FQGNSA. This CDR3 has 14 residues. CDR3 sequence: CASSLFLQNYGYTF. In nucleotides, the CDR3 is TGTGCCAGCAGCTTATTTCTGCAGAACTATGGCTACACCTTC.

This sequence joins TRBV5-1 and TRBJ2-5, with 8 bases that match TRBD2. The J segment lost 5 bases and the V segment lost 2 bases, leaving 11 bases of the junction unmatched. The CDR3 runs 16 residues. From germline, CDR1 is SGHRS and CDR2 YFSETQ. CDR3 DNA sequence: TGCGCCAGCAGCTTTCGGACTAGCAGCGGCGGGGAGACCCAGTACTTC. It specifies CASSFRTSSGGETQYF. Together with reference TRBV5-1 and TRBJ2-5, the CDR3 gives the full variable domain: KAGVTQTPRYLIKTRGQQVTLSCSPISGHRSVSWYQQTPGQGLQFLFEYFSETQRNKGNFPGRFSGRQFSNSRSEMNVSTLELGDSALYLCASSFRTSSGGETQYFGPGTRLLVL.

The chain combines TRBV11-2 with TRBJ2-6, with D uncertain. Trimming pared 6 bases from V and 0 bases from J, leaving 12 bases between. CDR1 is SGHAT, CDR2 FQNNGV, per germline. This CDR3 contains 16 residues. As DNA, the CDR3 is TGTGCCAGCAGGTCTCAAGGGTACTCTGGGGCCAACGTCCTGACTTTC. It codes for CASRSQGYSGANVLTF.

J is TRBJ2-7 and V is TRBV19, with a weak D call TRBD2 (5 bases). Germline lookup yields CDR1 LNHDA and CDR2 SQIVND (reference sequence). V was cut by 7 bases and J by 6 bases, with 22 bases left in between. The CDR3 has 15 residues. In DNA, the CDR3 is TGTGCCAGTAAATTTGTAGCCGGGGAAGCCGGCGAGCAGTACTTC. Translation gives CASKFVAGEAGEQYF.

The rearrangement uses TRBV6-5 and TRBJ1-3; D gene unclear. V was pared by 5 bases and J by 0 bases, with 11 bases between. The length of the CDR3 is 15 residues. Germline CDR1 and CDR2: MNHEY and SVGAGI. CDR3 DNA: TGTGCCAGCAGTCCCTATTATTCCTCTGGAAACACCATATATTTT. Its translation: CASSPYYSSGNTIYF.

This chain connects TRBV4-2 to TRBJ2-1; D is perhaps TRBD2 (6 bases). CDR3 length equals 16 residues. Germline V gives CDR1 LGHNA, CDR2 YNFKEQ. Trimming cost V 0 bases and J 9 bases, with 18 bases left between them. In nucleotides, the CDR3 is TGTGCCAGCAGCCAAGACGTGGGACTCCAACATGGTGAGCAGTTCTTC. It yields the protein CASSQDVGLQHGEQFF.

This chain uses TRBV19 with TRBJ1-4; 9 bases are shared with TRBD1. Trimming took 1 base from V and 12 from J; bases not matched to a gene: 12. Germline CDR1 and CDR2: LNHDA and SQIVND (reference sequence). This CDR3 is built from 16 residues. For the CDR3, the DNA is TGTGCCAGTAGTATAGCCCCACAGGGGGCCAGTGCGGAACTGTTTTTT. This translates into CASSIAPQGASAELFF.

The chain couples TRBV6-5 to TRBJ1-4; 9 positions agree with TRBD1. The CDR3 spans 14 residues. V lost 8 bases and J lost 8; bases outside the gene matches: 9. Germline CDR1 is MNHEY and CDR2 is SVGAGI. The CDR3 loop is CASCNPGQGEKLFF. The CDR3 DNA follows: TGTGCCAGCTGCAATCCGGGACAGGGAGAAAAACTGTTTTTT.

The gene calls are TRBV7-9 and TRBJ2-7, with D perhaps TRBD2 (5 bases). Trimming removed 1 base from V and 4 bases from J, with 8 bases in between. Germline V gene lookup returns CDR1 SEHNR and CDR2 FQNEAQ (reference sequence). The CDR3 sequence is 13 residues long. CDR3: CASSLEGGYEQYF. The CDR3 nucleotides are TGTGCCAGCAGCTTAGAGGGCGGGTACGAGCAGTACTTC.

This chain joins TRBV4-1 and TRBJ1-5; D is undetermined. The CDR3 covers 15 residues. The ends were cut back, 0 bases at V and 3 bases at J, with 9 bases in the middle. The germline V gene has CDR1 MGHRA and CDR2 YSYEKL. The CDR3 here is CASSQDIGNNQPQHF. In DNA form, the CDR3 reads TGCGCCAGCAGCCAAGACATCGGGAACAATCAGCCCCAGCATTTT.

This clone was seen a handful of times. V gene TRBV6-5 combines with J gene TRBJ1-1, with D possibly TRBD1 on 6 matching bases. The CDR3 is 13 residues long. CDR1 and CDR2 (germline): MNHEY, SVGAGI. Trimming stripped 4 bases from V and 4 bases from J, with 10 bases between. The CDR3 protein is CASSLGGATEAFF. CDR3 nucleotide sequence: TGTGCCAGCAGTTTGGGGGGGGCCACTGAAGCTTTCTTT.

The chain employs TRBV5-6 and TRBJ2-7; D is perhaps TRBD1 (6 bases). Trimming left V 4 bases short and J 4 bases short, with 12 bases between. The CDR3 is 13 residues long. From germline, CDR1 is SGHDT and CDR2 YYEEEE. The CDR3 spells CASSPGQIYEQYF. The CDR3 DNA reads TGTGCCAGCAGCCCCGGACAGATTTACGAGCAGTACTTC. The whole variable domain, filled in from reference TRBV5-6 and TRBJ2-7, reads DAGVTQSPTHLIKTRGQQVTLRCSPKSGHDTVSWYQQALGQGPQFIFQYYEEEERQRGNFPDRFSGHQFPNYSSELNVNALLLGDSALYLCASSPGQIYEQYFGPGTRLTVT.

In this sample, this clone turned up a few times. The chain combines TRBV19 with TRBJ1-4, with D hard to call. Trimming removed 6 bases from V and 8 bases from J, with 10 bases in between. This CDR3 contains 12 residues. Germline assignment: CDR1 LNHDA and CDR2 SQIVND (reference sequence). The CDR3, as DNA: TGTGCCAGTAGGATGTCTGGAGAAAAACTGTTTTTT. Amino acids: CASRMSGEKLFF.

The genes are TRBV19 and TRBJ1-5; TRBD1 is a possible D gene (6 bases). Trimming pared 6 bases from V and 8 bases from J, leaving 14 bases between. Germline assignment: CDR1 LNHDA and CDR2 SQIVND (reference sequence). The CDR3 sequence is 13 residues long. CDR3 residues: CASRLTGLEPQHF. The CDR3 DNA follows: TGTGCCAGTAGGTTAACAGGGTTGGAGCCCCAGCATTTT. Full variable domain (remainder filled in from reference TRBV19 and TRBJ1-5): DGGITQSPKYLFRKEGQNVTLSCEQNLNHDAMYWYRQDPGQGLRLIYYSQIVNDFQKGDIAEGYSVSREKKESFPLTVTSAQKNPTAFYLCASRLTGLEPQHFGDGTRLSIL.

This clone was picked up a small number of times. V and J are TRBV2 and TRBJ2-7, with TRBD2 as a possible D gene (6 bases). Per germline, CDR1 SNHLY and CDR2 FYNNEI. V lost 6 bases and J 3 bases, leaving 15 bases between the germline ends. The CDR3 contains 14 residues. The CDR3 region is CASRRWGGNYEQYF. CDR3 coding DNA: TGTGCCAGCAGGAGATGGGGAGGCAACTACGAGCAGTACTTC.

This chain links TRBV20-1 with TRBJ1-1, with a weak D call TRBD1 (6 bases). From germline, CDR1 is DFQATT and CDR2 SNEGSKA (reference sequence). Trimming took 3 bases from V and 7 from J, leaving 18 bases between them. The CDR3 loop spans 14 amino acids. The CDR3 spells CSASWGGASDEAFF. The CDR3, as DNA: TGCAGTGCTAGTTGGGGGGGCGCTTCAGATGAAGCTTTCTTT.

The CDR3 nucleotides read TGTGCCAGCAGCTTAGGAGCGGGGGCCATCTACGAGCAGTACTTC. This encodes CASSLGAGAIYEQYF. The chain carries TRBV7-9 and TRBJ2-7, with TRBD2 matching 8 bases. There are 15 residues in the CDR3. CDR1 is SEHNR, CDR2 FQNEAQ, per germline (reference sequence). Trimming took 1 base from V and 3 from J; bases not matched to a gene: 5.

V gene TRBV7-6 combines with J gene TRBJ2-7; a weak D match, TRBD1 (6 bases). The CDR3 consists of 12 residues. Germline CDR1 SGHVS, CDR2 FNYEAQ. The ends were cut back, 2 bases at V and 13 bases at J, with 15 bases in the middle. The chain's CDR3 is CASSLMDSQQYF. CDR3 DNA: TGTGCCAGCAGCTTAATGGACAGTCAACAATACTTC.

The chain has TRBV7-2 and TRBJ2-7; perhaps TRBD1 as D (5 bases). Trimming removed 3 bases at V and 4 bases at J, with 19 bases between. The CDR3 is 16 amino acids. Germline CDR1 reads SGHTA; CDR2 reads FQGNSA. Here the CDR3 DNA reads TGTGCCAGCAGCTTCGGTTATGGGGCCAGGATATACGAGCAGTACTTC. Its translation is CASSFGYGARIYEQYF. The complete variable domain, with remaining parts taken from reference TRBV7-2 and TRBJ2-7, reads GAGVSQSPSNKVTEKGKDVELRCDPISGHTALYWYRQSLGQGLEFLIYFQGNSAPDKSGLPSDRFSAERTGGSVSTLTIQRTQQEDSAVYLCASSFGYGARIYEQYFGPGTRLTVT.

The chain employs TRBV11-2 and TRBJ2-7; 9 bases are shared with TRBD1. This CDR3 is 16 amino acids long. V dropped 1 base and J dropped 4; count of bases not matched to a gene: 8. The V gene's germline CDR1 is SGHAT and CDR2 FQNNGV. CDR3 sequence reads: CASSLAAGTGLYEQYF. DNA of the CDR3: TGTGCCAGCAGCTTAGCGGCCGGGACAGGGCTATACGAGCAGTACTTC.